A single sample is the source of the 8 T cell receptor beta chains below, sequenced in a study of neurological immune-mediated disorders. MiXCR, run by TCRdb on the 5' RACE reads, gives a single entry per CDR3 protein. The sample lists about 80,000 distinct CDR3 sequences; approximately 6% were seen once. Sample time point: longitudinal time-point 2. The sample comprised PBMCs. These receptors were obtained from a woman in her fifties or sixties with multiple sclerosis.

This clonotype was seen repeatedly, ten times or more. The V gene is TRBV5-1, the J gene TRBJ1-6, with D perhaps matching TRBD1 (5 bases). Germline loops: CDR1 SGHRS, CDR2 YFSETQ. The germline V and J ends were trimmed by 4 bases and 5 bases, with 16 bases remaining between them. The CDR3 sequence is 16 residues long. The CDR3 DNA sequence: TGCGCCAGCAGCGGGGCTTTGGGGCTGGATAATTCACCCCTCCACTTT. Translated: CASSGALGLDNSPLHF. The whole variable domain, remainder taken from reference TRBV5-1 and TRBJ1-6, is KAGVTQTPRYLIKTRGQQVTLSCSPISGHRSVSWYQQTPGQGLQFLFEYFSETQRNKGNFPGRFSGRQFSNSRSEMNVSTLELGDSALYLCASSGALGLDNSPLHFGNGTRLTVT.

By frequency in the sample, this clonotype is medium-sized. The chain recombines TRBV5-5 with TRBJ2-6; D not certain. V gave up 5 bases and J gave up 1 base, with 13 bases separating them. The CDR3 loop spans 16 amino acids. Germline CDR1 and CDR2: SGHKS and YYEKEE (reference sequence). The CDR3: CASSQMSLSGANVLTF. The CDR3 DNA is TGTGCCAGCAGTCAAATGAGTCTGTCTGGGGCCAACGTCCTGACTTTC.

In its sample, this clonotype was seen many times. This chain's CDR3 is CASSLGTGTNTGELFF. The CDR3 bases are TGTGCCAGCAGCTTGGGGACAGGGACGAACACCGGGGAGCTGTTTTTT. This chain links TRBV7-9 with TRBJ2-2; 9 bases are a match to TRBD1. CDR1 is SEHNR, CDR2 FQNEAQ, per germline (reference sequence). The CDR3 runs to 16 residues. Losses at the gene ends were 3 bases for V and 0 bases for J; bases not matched to a gene: 2.

This clonotype was seen repeatedly, ten times or more. The chain joins TRBV2 to TRBJ2-5; 12 bases agree with TRBD2. Germline trimming cut 0 bases from V and 4 bases from J; bases unmatched to any gene: 12. Germline loops: CDR1 SNHLY, CDR2 FYNNEI. CDR3 size: 19 residues. The CDR3 protein is CASSEALLLAGGRRETQYF. DNA of the CDR3: TGTGCCAGCAGTGAAGCGCTTCTTCTAGCGGGGGGGCGTAGAGAGACCCAGTACTTC.

This clonotype came up many times. This chain uses TRBV7-8 with TRBJ2-7; possibly TRBD1 for D (5 bases). Germline CDR1 SGHVS, CDR2 FQNEAQ. V shed 4 bases and J shed 4 bases, with 14 bases lying between them. This CDR3 is built from 14 residues. DNA of the CDR3: TGTGCCAGCAGCTCAAACTCAGGGTCGTACGAGCAGTACTTC. Its translation is CASSSNSGSYEQYF. The complete variable domain, with remaining parts taken from reference TRBV7-8 and TRBJ2-7, reads GAGVSQSPRYKVAKRGQDVALRCDPISGHVSLFWYQQALGQGPEFLTYFQNEAQLDKSGLPSDRFFAERPEGSVSTLKIQRTQQEDSAVYLCASSSNSGSYEQYFGPGTRLTVT.

This clonotype was seen at least ten times. The chain joins TRBV11-2 to TRBJ2-7, with D unclear. Trimming shortened V by 7 bases and J by 7 bases, and 20 bases separated the two germline ends. Germline values: CDR1 SGHAT, CDR2 FQNNGV. There are 14 residues in the CDR3. The CDR3 loop reads CASTPGGLLIEQYF. The CDR3 DNA reads as TGTGCCAGCACCCCGGGCGGCCTCTTGATAGAGCAGTACTTC.

In this sample, this clonotype turned up many times. One end of the junction does not line up with germline, which may come from a read error. The chain employs TRBV18 and TRBJ1-1; D not resolved. The germline CDR1 and CDR2 sequences are KGHSH and LQKENI. The CDR3 totals 12 residues. CDR3 sequence reads: CASATYNTEAFF. CDR3 DNA sequence: TGTGCCAGCGCGACATATAACACTGAGGCTTTCTTT. The complete variable domain, with remaining parts taken from reference TRBV18 and TRBJ1-1, reads NAGVMQNPRHLVRRRGQEARLRCSPMKGHSHVYWYRQLPEEGLKFMVYLQKENIIDESGMPKERFSAEFPKEGPSILRIQQVVRGDSAAYFCASATYNTEAFFGQGTRLTVV.

This clonotype has a count of ten or more. This chain joins TRBV20-1 and TRBJ1-4; D is unclear. V lost 2 bases and J lost 1, with 14 bases in between. Germline CDR1 reads DFQATT; CDR2 reads SNEGSKA (reference sequence). This CDR3 comprises 16 residues. In nucleotides, the CDR3 is TGCAGTGCTAGAACAACCCATGTATTAACTAATGAAAAACTGTTTTTT. Translation gives CSARTTHVLTNEKLFF.